These T cell receptor beta chains were read from a single sample in a study of cytomegalovirus exposure and HLA in healthy donors. Only in-frame clones appear in the TCRdb table, and some are missing; sequencing was by immunoSEQ multiplex PCR. This sample has some 200,000 clones, with 80% to 85% found just once. Sequenced: PBMCs. These receptors were obtained from a boy aged 2 to 10 in good health and CMV-seronegative. The CDR3 runs from the conserved cysteine through the conserved F or W. The D gene is left open where the match is weak. Rows give clone size only sometimes, using once, few, many, or a class for an expanded clone.

j_gene: TRBJ2-1
d_gene: -
abundance: -
v_gene: TRBV10-3
CDR3nt: TGTGCCATCAGTGAGTCGGGGACATACGGCAATGAGCAGTTCTTC
CDR3aa: CAISESGTYGNEQFF

j_gene: TRBJ1-2
d_gene: -
abundance: -
v_gene: TRBV7-9
CDR3nt: TGTGCCAGCAGCTTAGTCTCGGGATCTAACTATGGCTACACCTTC
CDR3aa: CASSLVSGSNYGYTF

j_gene: TRBJ1-2
d_gene: -
abundance: -
v_gene: TRBV28
CDR3nt: TGTGCCAGCAAACCGGACACGACCCTCTATGGCTACACCTTC
CDR3aa: CASKPDTTLYGYTF

j_gene: TRBJ2-2
d_gene: -
abundance: -
v_gene: TRBV7-6
CDR3nt: TGTGCCAGCAGCGAATTTGGGGGGACCGGGGAGCTGTTTTTT
CDR3aa: CASSEFGGTGELFF

j_gene: TRBJ2-7
d_gene: TRBD2
abundance: -
v_gene: TRBV6-1
CDR3nt: TGTGCCAGCAGTGACGGACTAGCGGGTTACGAGCAGTACTTC
CDR3aa: CASSDGLAGYEQYF

j_gene: TRBJ2-3
d_gene: TRBD2
abundance: -
v_gene: TRBV9
CDR3nt: TGTGCCAGCAGCGTAGGGACTAGCGGAACAGATACGCAGTATTTT
CDR3aa: CASSVGTSGTDTQYF

j_gene: TRBJ2-1
d_gene: TRBD2
abundance: -
v_gene: TRBV9
CDR3nt: TGTGCCAGCAGCGGTGGGACTAGCGGGGGAAGCTCCTACAATGAGCAGTTCTTC
CDR3aa: CASSGGTSGGSSYNEQFF

j_gene: TRBJ2-7
d_gene: -
abundance: -
v_gene: TRBV11-2
CDR3nt: TGTGCCAGCAGCTTGGGCGGGACTTCCTACGAGCAGTACTTC
CDR3aa: CASSLGGTSYEQYF

j_gene: TRBJ1-2
d_gene: -
abundance: -
v_gene: TRBV6-1
CDR3nt: TGTGCCAGCAGTGAAGGGTTGGGCAGCAACTATGGCTACACCTTC
CDR3aa: CASSEGLGSNYGYTF

j_gene: TRBJ1-6
d_gene: TRBD1
abundance: -
v_gene: TRBV29-1
CDR3nt: TGCAGCGTCTACCCCGTTCGACAGGGGAACGGGTCACCCCTCCACTTT
CDR3aa: CSVYPVRQGNGSPLHF

j_gene: TRBJ1-5
d_gene: -
abundance: -
v_gene: TRBV25-1
CDR3nt: TGTGCCAGCAGTGGCGGCACTCAGCCCCAGCATTTT
CDR3aa: CASSGGTQPQHF

j_gene: TRBJ1-2
d_gene: TRBD1
abundance: few
v_gene: TRBV7-6
CDR3nt: TGTGCCAGCAGCCTCAACCCGGGACAGGGGAAACATGGCTACACCTTC
CDR3aa: CASSLNPGQGKHGYTF

j_gene: TRBJ2-1
d_gene: TRBD2
abundance: -
v_gene: TRBV29-1
CDR3nt: TGCAGCGTTGAAGATGGACTAGCATCGGTTGAGCAGTTCTTC
CDR3aa: CSVEDGLASVEQFF

j_gene: TRBJ2-1
d_gene: TRBD2
abundance: -
v_gene: TRBV4-2
CDR3nt: TGTGCCAGCAGCCACCTTATGGGGGAGGGCCGGAATGAGCAGTTCTTC
CDR3aa: CASSHLMGEGRNEQFF

j_gene: TRBJ2-7
d_gene: -
abundance: few
v_gene: TRBV2
CDR3nt: TGTGCCAGCAGGGGGAACAGGCGCGAGCAGTACTTC
CDR3aa: CASRGNRREQYF

j_gene: TRBJ1-1
d_gene: -
abundance: few
v_gene: TRBV6-5
CDR3nt: TGTGCCAGCAAGACCGGGGGAACTGAAGCTTTCTTT
CDR3aa: CASKTGGTEAFF

j_gene: TRBJ1-2
d_gene: TRBD1
abundance: -
v_gene: TRBV6-1
CDR3nt: TGTGCCAGTGGAGACAGGGGGGGCTATGGCTACACCTTC
CDR3aa: CASGDRGGYGYTF

j_gene: TRBJ1-1
d_gene: TRBD1
abundance: -
v_gene: TRBV27
CDR3nt: TGTGCCAGCACAACCCTCGGACAGGGCAACACTGAAGCTTTCTTT
CDR3aa: CASTTLGQGNTEAFF

j_gene: TRBJ2-5
d_gene: TRBD1
abundance: -
v_gene: TRBV29-1
CDR3nt: TGCAGCGTTGAGTCCAGGGGGCGAGAGACCCAGTACTTC
CDR3aa: CSVESRGRETQYF

j_gene: TRBJ1-1
d_gene: TRBD1
abundance: -
v_gene: TRBV11-2
CDR3nt: TGTGCCAGCAGCCTCTCTGGGACAGGAGAAGCTTTCTTT
CDR3aa: CASSLSGTGEAFF

j_gene: TRBJ2-7
d_gene: TRBD2
abundance: -
v_gene: TRBV9
CDR3nt: TGTGCCAGCAGCGTAGCCCCTAGCGGGGCCTACGAGCAGTACTTC
CDR3aa: CASSVAPSGAYEQYF

j_gene: TRBJ1-5
d_gene: -
abundance: -
v_gene: TRBV27
CDR3nt: TGTGCCAGCAGTTTAACTGTCAATCAGCCCCAGCATTTT
CDR3aa: CASSLTVNQPQHF

j_gene: TRBJ2-2
d_gene: -
abundance: once
v_gene: TRBV15
CDR3nt: TGTGCCACCAGCAGAGATTTTCGGACAGAGAACACCGGGGAGCTGTTTTTT
CDR3aa: CATSRDFRTENTGELFF

j_gene: TRBJ1-1
d_gene: -
abundance: -
v_gene: TRBV7-8
CDR3nt: TGTGCCAGCAGCCTCACGCTCCGATTCATCGGCACTGAAGCTTTCTTT
CDR3aa: CASSLTLRFIGTEAFF

j_gene: TRBJ2-2
d_gene: TRBD1
abundance: few
v_gene: TRBV5-6
CDR3nt: TGTGCCAGCAGTTTTGAACGACAGGGTTGGACCGGGGAGCTGTTTTTT
CDR3aa: CASSFERQGWTGELFF

j_gene: TRBJ2-1
d_gene: TRBD2
abundance: -
v_gene: TRBV11-3
CDR3nt: TGTGCCAGCAGCTCGGGACTAGCGGGAGGGCCTCAGTTCTTC
CDR3aa: CASSSGLAGGPQFF

j_gene: TRBJ2-1
d_gene: -
abundance: -
v_gene: TRBV19
CDR3nt: TGTGCCAGTAGTTCGGAACAGATCTCCTACAATGAGCAGTTCTTC
CDR3aa: CASSSEQISYNEQFF

j_gene: TRBJ2-7
d_gene: -
abundance: -
v_gene: TRBV7-9
CDR3nt: TGTGCCAGCAGCCCCAGGGGCAGTTGGGACTTC
CDR3aa: CASSPRGSWDF

j_gene: TRBJ2-7
d_gene: TRBD1
abundance: -
v_gene: TRBV7-8
CDR3nt: TGTGCCAGCAGCCAGCCGGGACAGGGGGCCGGGTACGAGCAGTACTTC
CDR3aa: CASSQPGQGAGYEQYF

j_gene: TRBJ1-3
d_gene: -
abundance: -
v_gene: TRBV4-1
CDR3nt: TGCGCCAGCAGCCAAGGTGGGGGGAACTCTGGAAACACCATATATTTT
CDR3aa: CASSQGGGNSGNTIYF

j_gene: TRBJ1-2
d_gene: -
abundance: -
v_gene: TRBV6-5
CDR3nt: TGTGCCACCCGAAAAGCGACCTATGGCTACACCTTC
CDR3aa: CATRKATYGYTF

j_gene: TRBJ1-3
d_gene: TRBD1
abundance: -
v_gene: TRBV5-8
CDR3nt: TGTGCCAGCAGCTTGGCGTTCCAGGGGGCTGGAAACACCATATATTTT
CDR3aa: CASSLAFQGAGNTIYF

j_gene: TRBJ1-4
d_gene: -
abundance: -
v_gene: TRBV4-1
CDR3nt: TGCGCCAGCAGCCGACAGTTCGGAGATGAAAAACTGTTTTTT
CDR3aa: CASSRQFGDEKLFF

j_gene: TRBJ2-5
d_gene: -
abundance: -
v_gene: TRBV5-1
CDR3nt: TGCGCCAGCAGCTCGGCGGTAGGGGCGGATGGAGAGACCCAGTACTTC
CDR3aa: CASSSAVGADGETQYF

j_gene: TRBJ1-1
d_gene: -
abundance: -
v_gene: TRBV7-9
CDR3nt: TGTGCCAGCAGCTTAGGTAGTACTGAAGCTTTCTTT
CDR3aa: CASSLGSTEAFF

j_gene: TRBJ1-1
d_gene: TRBD1
abundance: once
v_gene: TRBV6-4
CDR3nt: TGTGCCACTCCGGACAGGTCGGACACTGAAGCTTTCTTT
CDR3aa: CATPDRSDTEAFF

j_gene: TRBJ1-1
d_gene: TRBD1
abundance: once
v_gene: TRBV28
CDR3nt: TGTGCCAGCAGTTTAGGACAGGGGAAGGTGAACACTGAAGCTTTCTTT
CDR3aa: CASSLGQGKVNTEAFF

j_gene: TRBJ1-2
d_gene: -
abundance: -
v_gene: TRBV7-4
CDR3nt: TGTGCCAGCAGCTTGTCGTCCGGTTATGGCTACACCTTC
CDR3aa: CASSLSSGYGYTF

j_gene: TRBJ2-1
d_gene: -
abundance: -
v_gene: TRBV13
CDR3nt: TGTGCCAGCAGCTTAGGGTCCGCCCTTAGCTCCTACAATGAGCAGTTCTTC
CDR3aa: CASSLGSALSSYNEQFF

j_gene: TRBJ1-2
d_gene: -
abundance: -
v_gene: TRBV25-1
CDR3nt: TGTGCCAGCAGTGAACCCGGACACGCAGGCTACACCTTC
CDR3aa: CASSEPGHAGYTF

j_gene: TRBJ2-6
d_gene: -
abundance: -
v_gene: TRBV10-3
CDR3nt: TGTGCCAGCAGTCCCAGGACATTTGCCAACGTCCTGACTTTC
CDR3aa: CASSPRTFANVLTF

j_gene: TRBJ1-1
d_gene: -
abundance: -
v_gene: TRBV11-2
CDR3nt: TGTGCCAGCAGCTTAGGACAGCAAGCTGAAGCTTTCTTT
CDR3aa: CASSLGQQAEAFF

j_gene: TRBJ2-2
d_gene: TRBD1
abundance: -
v_gene: TRBV6-1
CDR3nt: TGTGCCAGCAGTGATCCGGGACAGTACACCGGGGAGCTGTTTTTT
CDR3aa: CASSDPGQYTGELFF

j_gene: TRBJ1-2
d_gene: -
abundance: once
v_gene: TRBV5-5
CDR3nt: TGTGCCAGCAGCTCTACCTTGGACAGTTGGGTCTATGGCTACACCTTC
CDR3aa: CASSSTLDSWVYGYTF

j_gene: TRBJ1-1
d_gene: -
abundance: -
v_gene: TRBV7-2
CDR3nt: TGTGCCAGCAGCTTAGGGGGGCGCGGGACTGAAGCTTTCTTT
CDR3aa: CASSLGGRGTEAFF